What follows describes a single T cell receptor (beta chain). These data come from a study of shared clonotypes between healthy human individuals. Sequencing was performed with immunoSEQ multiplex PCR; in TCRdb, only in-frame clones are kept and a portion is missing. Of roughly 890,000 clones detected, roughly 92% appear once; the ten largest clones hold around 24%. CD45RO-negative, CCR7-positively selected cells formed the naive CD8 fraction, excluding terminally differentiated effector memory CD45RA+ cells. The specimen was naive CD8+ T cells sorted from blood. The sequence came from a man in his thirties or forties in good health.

The CDR3 region is CASSPRGGKSETQYF. The CDR3 coding sequence is TGTGCCAGCAGCCCGCGTGGCGGGAAGTCAGAGACCCAGTACTTC. The chain has TRBV5-4 and TRBJ2-5, with D possibly being TRBD2 (6 bases). There are 15 residues in the CDR3. The germline CDR1 and CDR2 sequences are SGHNT and YYREEE (reference sequence). The V end lost 4 bases, the J end lost 4 bases, and 17 bases lay between the germline ends. Based on the CDR3 plus reference TRBV5-4 and TRBJ2-5, the full variable domain is ETGVTQSPTHLIKTRGQQVTLRCSSQSGHNTVSWYQQALGQGPQFIFQYYREEENGRGNFPPRFSGLQFPNYSSELNVNALELDDSALYLCASSPRGGKSETQYFGPGTRLLVL.